This T cell receptor (beta chain) comes out of a study of cytomegalovirus exposure and HLA in healthy donors (dated by TCRdb to about 2017). Some background on the complete study: The 500 to 700 repertoires of the first cohort and the roughly 110 validation repertoires were produced on the same platform, according to a later analysis. Along with the approximately 700-subject first cohort, a separate validation cohort of over a hundred different subjects was used. To predict cytomegalovirus infection status, the study brought together high-throughput TCR immunosequencing, statistical association of individual TCRs with disease status, and machine learning. The study aimed to test whether signatures of past pathogen exposure could be identified by cataloging public T cell receptors.

Library prep was done by the immunoSEQ multiplex PCR assay. As for the authors' bioinformatics: A statistical classification framework was built to diagnose cytomegalovirus status from the catalog of TCR beta chain sequences. Sourced from immuneACCESS, this table was stored by TCRdb with only in-frame sequences that have V and J called. A share of the clones is absent; for the studies checked, an unresolved V gene accounts for under half, and the remainder has no known explanation. The DNA gave D and trimming, while V, J and clone size come from that table. The table for this sample lists 57,000 or so clones; just under 95% of them were counted only once. Clones ranked in the top ten supply approximately 2.3% of the sample. Separate from the approximately 730-subject first cohort, the validation cohort of roughly 120 subjects was the group to which the donors belonged. This clone has just one count. Its target antigen remains unknown. Base quality data are lacking; no much larger clone is found one base away.

Results the study describes overall, beyond this receptor: Subsequent analysis determined that TCRs grouped into clusters in the first cohort also showed a tendency toward co-occurrence across the 130 or so validation repertoires, and 94% of cluster scores exceeded 0. According to the authors, the approach could potentially be generalized to other disease states and immunological phenotypes. The classifier was reported to diagnose cytomegalovirus status with high specificity and sensitivity in both the original cohort and the validation cohort. Most TCR sequences were observed very rarely across donors, whereas some public TCRs were present in many individuals. A later analysis lacked HLA typing for the validation cohort, so it scored co-occurrence in that cohort across all 120 or so repertoires. In vitro tests confirmed that three of the cytomegalovirus-associated TCR beta chains recognize cytomegalovirus antigens. The study gave a list of about 150 TCR beta chains associated with cytomegalovirus.

Spanning cysteine to phenylalanine, the CDR3 consists of 17 amino acids. The sequence is cut down to CDR3 DNA, 51 bases in frame from base 1. Trimming at the junction amounts to 2 bases on V and 4 bases on J, and the germline ends lie 20 bases apart. The germline V gene specifies MNHNS as CDR1 and SASEGT as CDR2. Recombination linked TRBV6-1 to TRBJ1-2, with TRBD1 as a weak D call on 5 bases. Sequenced material: PBMCs. This TCR was recovered from a man aged 18 to 35 in good health and CMV-seronegative. In nucleotide form, the sequence is TGTGCCAGCAGTGAATATTTAGTCCAGACAGTCCTCTATGGCTACACCTTC. Its translation is CASSEYLVQTVLYGYTF.